A selection of T cell receptor beta chains follows, all from one sample in a study of breast tumors, draining lymph nodes, adjacent tissues. TCRdb re-called the multiplex PCR reads with MiXCR, one entry per CDR3 protein. This table holds 85,000 to 130,000 distinct CDR3 sequences, 21% found once. Sequences were obtained from axillary lymph node tissue. The receptors originated from a female donor with breast cancer. Some clones in this sample may be carry-over from other donors' samples. CDR3s include the opening cysteine and the closing phenylalanine or tryptophan. D genes are given only for firm matches. The size entry gives once, few or many counts, or a class when the clone is expanded.

J gene,clone size,V gene,D gene,CDR3 DNA,CDR3 protein
TRBJ1-2,many,TRBV29-1,.,TGCAGCGTTGAATGGGCCGAGAAACAGGATCGTGGCTACACCTTC,CSVEWAEKQDRGYTF
TRBJ2-5,many,TRBV19,.,TGTGCCAGTGGCCCTACACAAGAGACCCAGTACTTC,CASGPTQETQYF
TRBJ2-7,many,TRBV6-6,TRBD2,TGTGCCAGCAGTTCCCCCCTAGCGGGAGGGTACTACGAGCAGTACTTC,CASSSPLAGGYYEQYF
TRBJ2-7,many,TRBV5-1,.,TGCGCCAGCAGCCCGACAGGCGCGACCTACGAGCAGTACTTC,CASSPTGATYEQYF
TRBJ2-7,many,TRBV11-2,.,TGTGCCAGCAGCTTACCGGGCCCGGGACCCGAGCAGTACTTC,CASSLPGPGPEQYF
TRBJ2-7,few,TRBV28,TRBD2,TGTGCCAGCAGTCTGGGTCCGGGACTAGCGGGAGCTCACGAGCAGTACTTC,CASSLGPGLAGAHEQYF
TRBJ1-6,many,TRBV7-6,.,TGTGCCAGTAACATGGACAGCGGTTCACCCCTCCACTTT,CASNMDSGSPLHF
TRBJ1-6,many,TRBV20-1,.,TGCAGTGCTAGAGGGGACATAGGGTCACCCCTCCACTTT,CSARGDIGSPLHF
TRBJ2-7,many,TRBV10-3,TRBD2,TGTGCCATCAGGGAGGGAGGACTAGCGGCCTACGAGCAGTACTTC,CAIREGGLAAYEQYF
TRBJ2-2,many,TRBV20-1,TRBD1,TGCAGTGCAAGGACAGGGGTCGGGGAGCTGTTTTTT,CSARTGVGELFF
TRBJ1-2,many,TRBV19,.,TGTGCCAGTAGTATTCAACGCCTTAACTATGGCTACACCTTC,CASSIQRLNYGYTF